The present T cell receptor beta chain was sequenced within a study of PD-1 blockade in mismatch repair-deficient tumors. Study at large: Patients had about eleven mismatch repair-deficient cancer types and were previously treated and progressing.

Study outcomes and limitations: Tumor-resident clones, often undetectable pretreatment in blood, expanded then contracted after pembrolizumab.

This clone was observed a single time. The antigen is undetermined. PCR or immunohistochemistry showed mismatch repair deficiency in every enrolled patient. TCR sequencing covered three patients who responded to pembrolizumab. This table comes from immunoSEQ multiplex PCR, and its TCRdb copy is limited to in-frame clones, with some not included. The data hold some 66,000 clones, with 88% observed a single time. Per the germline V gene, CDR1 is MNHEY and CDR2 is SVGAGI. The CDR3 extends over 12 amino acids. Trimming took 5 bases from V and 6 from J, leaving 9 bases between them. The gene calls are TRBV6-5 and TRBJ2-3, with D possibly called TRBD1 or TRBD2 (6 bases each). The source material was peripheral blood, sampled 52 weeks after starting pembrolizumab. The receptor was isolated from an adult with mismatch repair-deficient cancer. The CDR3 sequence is CASSQGGDTQYF. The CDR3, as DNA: TGTGCCAGCAGTCAAGGGGGGGATACGCAGTATTTT.